This TCR beta chain was identified during a study of blood T cell repertoires in COVID-19. At the level of the study: Whether acute or convalescent, the COVID-19 samples came from the United States, Italy and Spain. PBMCs, B-cell-depleted T cells, or T cells provided the cDNA or gDNA that made up the material.

In the authors' workflow: It was from reference gene primer amplification that nucleated cell counts were estimated. This table comes from immunoSEQ multiplex PCR, and its TCRdb copy is limited to in-frame clones, with some not included. The V and J calls and the clone size are those of that table, but D and trimming were determined from the DNA. The data contain tens of thousands of clones, about four fifths of them singletons. Germline lookup yields CDR1 SGHTA and CDR2 FQGTGA. V was pared by 5 bases and J by 4 bases, with 4 bases of the junction left unmatched. CDR3 length: 15 residues. V gene TRBV7-3 combines with J gene TRBJ1-6, with 8 bases lining up with TRBD1. This receptor was identified in a woman aged 55-75 years with acute or convalescent COVID-19. Specimen: peripheral blood. The CDR3 reads CASSAQGEYNSPLHF. The CDR3 DNA is TGTGCCAGCAGCGCACAGGGGGAATATAATTCACCCCTCCACTTT.